The subject of this entry is one TCR beta chain. TCRdb recomputed calls from the PCR reads with MiXCR, one row per CDR3 protein. The repertoire has under 13,000 distinct CDR3 sequences, approximately 53% of them found once; the top ten carry about 20%. Samples came from patients with localized non-small cell lung adenocarcinoma. This record belongs to a study of CD4 and CD8 cells across lung adenocarcinoma regions. Sequencing was carried out using CD4+ T cells from the center of a lung tumor. The source is a male donor with lung adenocarcinoma. The CD4 and CD8 labels of this study may be unreliable.

The CDR3 sequence is CASQRDSTDTQYF. As DNA, the CDR3 is TGTGCCAGTCAGCGGGATAGCACAGATACGCAGTATTTT. The genes are TRBV19 and TRBJ2-3, with 7 bases aligning to TRBD2. The length of the CDR3 is 13 residues. V was pared by 8 bases and J by 0 bases, with 2 bases of the junction left unmatched. Germline assignment: CDR1 LNHDA and CDR2 SQIVND (reference sequence).